This TCR beta chain was found in a study of shared clonotypes between healthy human individuals. Study-wide findings and caveats: Shared clonotypes across all four donors exceeded non-shared ones in generation probability.

V was trimmed by 0 bases and J by 4 bases, leaving 10 bases between them. This CDR3 is 14 amino acids long. Germline V gives CDR1 SGDLS, CDR2 YYNGEE. Generated by immunoSEQ multiplex PCR, the TCRdb table keeps only in-frame clones and is missing some. The top ten hold around 0.14% of the sample, which has roughly 2.5 million clones, around nine tenths seen once. This clone was detected only a few times. Its antigen is not known. The material sequenced was naive CD4+ T cells sorted from blood. Subset noted: CD45RA+ positively selected. The rearrangement links TRBV9 to TRBJ1-1; D is uncertain. This TCR came from a man between 18 and 35 years old in good health. This CDR3 is CASSVVPGSTEAFF. The CDR3 DNA sequence: TGTGCCAGCAGCGTAGTACCAGGATCCACTGAAGCTTTCTTT.